These T cell receptor beta chains were read from a single sample in a study of blood T cell repertoires in COVID-19. Libraries were prepared by immunoSEQ multiplex PCR; TCRdb keeps only in-frame clonotypes and omits some of them. The sample holds some 160,000 clones, around 87% seen once. Sequenced sample: peripheral blood. The receptors shown here come from an older woman with active COVID-19. The CDR3 runs from the conserved cysteine through the conserved F or W. The D gene is left open where the match is weak. Size values are once, few and many counts, or a class for expanded clones, and some rows have none.

>NA|TRBJ2-1|NA|TRBV11-2
CASSPLTGYNEQFF
TGTGCCAGCAGCCCCTTGACTGGCTACAATGAGCAGTTCTTC
>NA|TRBJ2-3|once|TRBV11-2
CASSLDHSLGPDTQYF
TGTGCCAGCAGCTTAGATCACAGCTTGGGTCCAGATACGCAGTATTTT
>TRBD1|TRBJ1-2|NA|TRBV6-2/TRBV6-3
CASSRRGQGASGGYTF
TGTGCCAGCAGCCGACGAGGACAGGGGGCAAGTGGTGGCTACACCTTC
>TRBD1|TRBJ2-1|NA|TRBV10-3
CAISDPPDRGLSDEQFF
TGTGCCATCAGTGATCCCCCTGACAGGGGGCTAAGCGATGAGCAGTTCTTC
>TRBD1|TRBJ1-2|once|TRBV5-1
CASSLDTGGYGYTF
TGCGCCAGCAGCTTGGATACAGGGGGCTATGGCTACACCTTC
>NA|TRBJ2-7|once|TRBV7-2
CASSLVRGGEQYF
TGTGCCAGCAGCTTAGTAAGGGGGGGCGAGCAGTACTTC
>NA|TRBJ2-4|NA|TRBV6-5
CASRERAGPDIQYF
TGTGCCAGCAGGGAGCGGGCCGGCCCTGACATTCAGTACTTC
>TRBD1|TRBJ1-5|few|TRBV10-3
CAISRTGDQPQHF
TGTGCCATCAGCCGGACAGGGGATCAGCCCCAGCATTTT
>TRBD2|TRBJ2-7|NA|TRBV9
CASSVLGLAEDYEQYF
TGTGCCAGCAGCGTACTCGGACTAGCGGAGGATTACGAGCAGTACTTC
>NA|TRBJ1-5|NA|TRBV6-2/TRBV6-3
CASSYRAGDQPQHF
TGTGCCAGCAGTTACAGGGCAGGGGATCAGCCCCAGCATTTT
>NA|TRBJ2-1|NA|TRBV6-2/TRBV6-3
CASSKSAPGRSYNEQFF
TGTGCCAGCAGTAAATCCGCGCCGGGGAGGTCCTACAATGAGCAGTTCTTC
>NA|TRBJ2-2|NA|TRBV7-8
CASISTSRWRTDTGELFF
TGTGCCAGCATTTCTACCTCGAGGTGGAGGACGGACACCGGGGAGCTGTTTTTT
>TRBD1|TRBJ2-4|NA|TRBV19
CASSSLGQGEGIQYF
TGTGCCAGTAGTTCCCTTGGACAGGGTGAGGGCATTCAGTACTTC
>TRBD1|TRBJ2-5|once|TRBV3-1/TRBV3-2
CASSQAGQGVETQYF
TGTGCCAGCAGCCAAGCGGGACAGGGTGTCGAGACCCAGTACTTC
>TRBD1|TRBJ2-7|NA|TRBV24-1
CATSDGQGSSYEQYF
TGTGCCACCAGTGACGGACAGGGTTCTTCCTACGAGCAGTACTTC
>NA|TRBJ1-4|once|TRBV7-8
CASSLVAGLYEKLFF
TGTGCCAGCAGCTTAGTGGCAGGGCTGTATGAAAAACTGTTTTTT
>TRBD1|TRBJ1-5|NA|TRBV30
CAWSVRGTGVQPQHF
TGTGCCTGGAGTGTACGAGGGACAGGGGTTCAGCCCCAGCATTTT
>TRBD1|TRBJ1-2|NA|TRBV12-3/TRBV12-4
CASTLQGGGYTF
TGTGCCAGCACCCTTCAGGGGGGCGGCTACACCTTC
>TRBD1|TRBJ1-1|NA|TRBV28
CASSQNRGRAGTEAFF
TGTGCCAGCAGTCAAAACAGGGGGCGGGCGGGCACTGAAGCTTTCTTT
>NA|TRBJ2-7|NA|TRBV7-9
CASSNSYEQYF
TGTGCCAGCAGCAACAGCTACGAGCAGTACTTC
>NA|TRBJ2-5|NA|TRBV7-2
CASSPREYQETQYF
TGTGCCAGCAGCCCCCGGGAGTACCAAGAGACCCAGTACTTC
>TRBD2|TRBJ2-1|NA|TRBV27
CASRGLAGGVLLVHEQFF
TGTGCCAGCAGGGGGCTAGCGGGAGGAGTACTTTTAGTCCATGAGCAGTTCTTC
>NA|TRBJ2-3|NA|TRBV7-2
CASSLYTDTQYF
TGTGCCAGCAGCTTATACACAGATACGCAGTATTTT
>NA|TRBJ1-2|NA|TRBV6-5
CASSYSSRGSYTF
TGTGCCAGCAGTTACTCTTCCAGGGGTAGCTACACCTTC
>TRBD2|TRBJ2-1|NA|TRBV7-2
CASSSGTSGRVRNEQFF
TGTGCCAGCAGCTCCGGGACTAGCGGGAGGGTGCGGAATGAGCAGTTCTTC
>NA|TRBJ2-7|NA|TRBV2
CASSRDIPEQYF
TGTGCCAGCAGCAGGGACATTCCTGAGCAGTACTTC
>TRBD1|TRBJ2-3|NA|TRBV9
CASSSRTGTDTQYF
TGTGCCAGCAGCTCGCGGACAGGGACCGATACGCAGTATTTT
>TRBD1|TRBJ1-2|NA|TRBV5-1
CASSLVDRVYGYTF
TGCGCCAGCAGCTTGGTGGACAGGGTGTATGGCTACACCTTC
>NA|TRBJ1-2|once|TRBV28
CASSGTAGGKNYGYTF
TGTGCCAGCTCCGGGACTGCCGGGGGAAAGAACTATGGCTACACCTTC
>NA|TRBJ2-1|NA|TRBV28
CASSLEAVNEQFF
TGTGCCAGCAGTTTAGAAGCGGTGAATGAGCAGTTCTTC
>TRBD1|TRBJ1-4|NA|TRBV4-2
CASSHDRGNEKLFF
TGTGCCAGCAGCCACGACAGGGGGAATGAAAAACTGTTTTTT
>TRBD2|TRBJ2-3|NA|TRBV29-1
CSVRLAGGLQGSTDTQYF
TGCAGCGTTCGGCTAGCGGGAGGTCTCCAAGGGTCCACAGATACGCAGTATTTT
>NA|TRBJ1-4|NA|TRBV28
CASSSGSTNEKLFF
TGTGCCAGCAGTTCAGGTTCAACTAATGAAAAACTGTTTTTT
>TRBD2|TRBJ2-3|NA|TRBV28
CASSSSGAGVVDTQYF
TGTGCCAGCAGTTCCTCAGGAGCGGGAGTAGTGGATACGCAGTATTTT
>TRBD1|TRBJ2-1|NA|TRBV7-8
CASSFGSLQGAAYNEQFF
TGTGCCAGCAGCTTTGGGTCCCTACAGGGGGCAGCCTACAATGAGCAGTTCTTC
>TRBD2|TRBJ2-3|NA|TRBV27
CASSEFSGSGTDTQYF
TGTGCCAGCAGCGAATTCAGCGGGAGCGGCACAGATACGCAGTATTTT
>NA|TRBJ2-2|NA|TRBV18
CASSPRASTNTGELFF
TGTGCCAGCTCACCTCGAGCTAGCACAAACACCGGGGAGCTGTTTTTT
>TRBD1|TRBJ1-1|NA|TRBV6-1
CASSEAWTGRAFF
TGTGCCAGCAGTGAAGCCTGGACAGGGAGAGCTTTCTTT